This note documents a single T cell receptor (beta chain) sequence. Its target is unknown. The sample belongs to a study of shared clonotypes between healthy human individuals. Study-level results: Naive subsets tended to show greater estimated richness than memory subsets.

The naive CD8 fraction comprised CD45RO-negative cells positively selected for CCR7 and excluded terminally differentiated effector memory CD45RA+ cells. Healthy adults negative for HIV, lacking recent acute infections or vaccinations, served as donors. This table comes from immunoSEQ multiplex PCR, and its TCRdb copy is limited to in-frame clones, with some not included. Of hundreds of thousands of clones listed, roughly 95% were seen once; the top ten hold about 0.11%. Trimming cost V 5 bases and J 4 bases; bases outside gene matches: 14. This CDR3 is built from 17 residues. Looked up from germline, CDR1 is MNHEY and CDR2 is SMNVEV (reference sequence).

This TCR derives from a woman aged 25 to 45 in good health. Source material: naive CD8+ T cells sorted from blood. V usage is TRBV27 and J usage is TRBJ2-7; TRBD2 matches at 10 bases. For the CDR3, the DNA is TGTGCCAGCAGTCTCCAACCCCCATCTAGCGGGAGTTACGAGCAGTACTTC. Protein: CASSLQPPSSGSYEQYF.